These 8 T cell receptor beta chains originate from one sample sequenced in a study of T cells in localized non-small cell lung cancer. Measured with immunoSEQ multiplex PCR; TCRdb has only the in-frame clones, and not every one. The repertoire holds 25,000 to 35,000 clones, with 80% to 85% as singletons. The material sequenced was peripheral blood mononuclear cells, taken before any cancer treatment. The origin of the receptors is a man aged 40-75 years with stage III lung adenocarcinoma.

The table lists this clone with a few counts. The gene calls are TRBV5-4 and TRBJ2-4; D unresolved. V was clipped by 4 bases and J by 2 bases, with 13 bases between them. The CDR3 extends over 15 amino acids. CDR1 is SGHNT, CDR2 YYREEE, per germline (reference sequence). In DNA form, the CDR3 reads TGTGCCAGCAGCGGTTCGCGTGAGACCAAAAACATTCAGTACTTC. Protein product: CASSGSRETKNIQYF.

The V call is TRBV18, the J call TRBJ2-7, with D tentatively TRBD2 (5 bases). CDR3 length: 14 amino acids. CDR1 and CDR2 from the germline V gene are KGHSH and LQKENI. V gave up 3 bases and J gave up 2 bases, with 11 bases separating them. The CDR3 coding sequence is TGTGCCAGCTCACCGTCGGCGGGCCCCTACGAGCAGTACGTC. The encoded protein is CASSPSAGPYEQYV.

The chain links TRBV28 to TRBJ1-5, with D hard to call. The CDR3 spans 11 residues. Trimming left V 2 bases short and J 10 bases short, with 6 bases between. Germline V lookup: CDR1 MDHEN, CDR2 SYDVKM. The CDR3 sequence is CASSLGPPQHF. The CDR3 DNA reads as TGTGCCAGCAGTTTAGGGCCACCCCAGCATTTT.

The rearrangement joins TRBV7-8 to TRBJ2-2; D might be TRBD2 (5 bases). The V gene lost 5 bases and the J gene lost 3 bases, with 16 bases spanning the gap. CDR1 SGHVS and CDR2 FQNEAQ come from the germline V gene. The CDR3 has 16 amino acids. The CDR3 region has the DNA TGTGCCAGCAGCCCCTCGACGGCGGAGGACACCGGGGAGCTGTTTTTT. Its translation: CASSPSTAEDTGELFF.

The V and J genes are TRBV11-2 and TRBJ1-3; 10 bases align to TRBD1. Germline loops: CDR1 SGHAT, CDR2 FQNNGV. The CDR3 covers 18 residues. Trimming took 4 bases from V and 2 from J; bases not matched to a gene: 11. In DNA form, the CDR3 reads TGTGCCAGCAGCTCTCGGGACAGGGGATTTCTAACTGGAAACACCATATATTTT. It specifies CASSSRDRGFLTGNTIYF.

The chain links TRBV5-4 to TRBJ2-3; D remains unclear. Trimming stripped 4 bases from V and 4 bases from J, with 13 bases between. From germline, CDR1 is SGHNT and CDR2 YYREEE (reference sequence). The CDR3 is made up of 14 amino acids. CDR3 residues: CASSKVVKADTQYF. The CDR3 DNA reads as TGTGCCAGCAGCAAAGTAGTGAAGGCAGATACGCAGTATTTT.

The CDR3 bases are TGTGCCAGCAGCTACAACAGAGAGACCCAGTACTTC. This translates into CASSYNRETQYF. The genes are TRBV7-9 and TRBJ2-5; D is ambiguous. Germline V gene sequence: CDR1 SEHNR, CDR2 FQNEAQ (reference sequence). This CDR3 region has 12 residues. Trimming pared 4 bases from V and 4 bases from J, leaving 7 bases between.

The chain carries TRBV2 and TRBJ1-5; TRBD1 matches at 9 bases. Germline V CDR1 and CDR2: SNHLY, FYNNEI. CDR3 size: 15 residues. The trim removed 6 bases at V and 4 bases at J, leaving 7 bases unmatched. The CDR3 nucleotides are TGTGCCAGCAGGGGACCGACAGGGGGTAATCAGCCCCAGCATTTT. Translation: CASRGPTGGNQPQHF.